What follows are 27 T cell receptor beta chains derived from one specimen sequenced in a study of T cell responses to AZD1222 COVID-19 vaccine. Sequencing used immunoSEQ multiplex PCR; TCRdb keeps in-frame clones, though not all of them. This sample has under 110,000 clones, with just over 85% found just once. The material was peripheral blood, obtained on day 0 of AZD1222 vaccination. All receptors come from an adult in good health.

V usage is TRBV28 and J usage is TRBJ1-6, with TRBD1 matching over 7 bases. CDR1 and CDR2 (germline): MDHEN, SYDVKM. V shed 5 bases and J 5 bases; nucleotides not matched to a gene: 6. This CDR3 has 15 residues. The chain's CDR3 is CASSEQGSNNSPLHF. CDR3 coding DNA: TGTGCCAGCAGTGAACAGGGGTCGAATAATTCACCCCTCCACTTT.

This sequence joins TRBV5-4 and TRBJ2-7; 11 bases fit TRBD2. V trimming: 4 bases; J trimming: 0 bases; junction bases outside the gene matches: 3. This CDR3 contains 15 residues. Germline V gene sequence: CDR1 SGHNT, CDR2 YYREEE (reference sequence). The CDR3 is CASSRLAGPSYEQYF. The CDR3 region has the DNA TGTGCCAGCAGCCGACTAGCGGGACCCTCCTACGAGCAGTACTTC. The full variable domain, rest sourced from reference TRBV5-4 and TRBJ2-7, is ETGVTQSPTHLIKTRGQQVTLRCSSQSGHNTVSWYQQALGQGPQFIFQYYREEENGRGNFPPRFSGLQFPNYSSELNVNALELDDSALYLCASSRLAGPSYEQYFGPGTRLTVT.

The chain has TRBV29-1 and TRBJ2-4; D remains unclear. Per the germline V gene, CDR1 is SQVTM and CDR2 is ANQGSEA. With 2 bases removed from V and 2 bases from J, the gap between germline ends came to 10 bases. The CDR3 extends over 14 amino acids. Here the CDR3 DNA reads TGCAGCGTTGAAACTGTGCTTTCCAAAAACATTCAGTACTTC. Translated, it gives CSVETVLSKNIQYF. The full variable domain, its missing parts supplied by reference TRBV29-1 and TRBJ2-4, is SAVISQKPSRDICQRGTSLTIQCQVDSQVTMMFWYRQQPGQSLTLIATANQGSEATYESGFVIDKFPISRPNLTFSTLTVSNMSPEDSSIYLCSVETVLSKNIQYFGAGTRLSVL.

This clone was seen just once. J is TRBJ2-5 and V is TRBV18, with a possible D match to TRBD1 (6 bases). CDR3 size: 14 residues. The germline V gene has CDR1 KGHSH and CDR2 LQKENI. V lost 3 bases and J 5 bases, leaving 13 bases between the germline ends. CDR3 DNA: TGTGCCAGCTCACCGACACAGGGCCGGGAGACCCAGTACTTC. Its translation: CASSPTQGRETQYF. Full variable domain (missing parts from reference TRBV18 and TRBJ2-5): NAGVMQNPRHLVRRRGQEARLRCSPMKGHSHVYWYRQLPEEGLKFMVYLQKENIIDESGMPKERFSAEFPKEGPSILRIQQVVRGDSAAYFCASSPTQGRETQYFGPGTRLLVL.

The V and J genes are TRBV6-5 and TRBJ1-2; 7 nucleotides line up with TRBD1. The V segment lost 0 bases and the J segment 4 bases; nucleotides outside the gene matches: 8. Germline lookup yields CDR1 MNHEY and CDR2 SVGAGI. CDR3 length: 16 amino acids. The DNA of the CDR3 is TGTGCCAGCAGTTACTCGCACAGGGGATCATTCTATGGCTACACCTTC. It encodes CASSYSHRGSFYGYTF.

The genes are TRBV7-3 and TRBJ1-2; D perhaps matches TRBD1 (6 bases). Germline assignment: CDR1 SGHTA and CDR2 FQGTGA. V lost 1 base, J lost 5 bases, and 14 bases lay in between. The CDR3 contains 15 residues. The DNA for the CDR3 is TGTGCCAGCAGCTTAAATGGGGGGCGCGGATATGGCTACACCTTC. Its translation is CASSLNGGRGYGYTF. Drawing the rest from reference TRBV7-3 and TRBJ1-2, the complete variable domain is GAGVSQTPSNKVTEKGKYVELRCDPISGHTALYWYRQSLGQGPEFLIYFQGTGAADDSGLPNDRFFAVRPEGSVSTLKIQRTERGDSAVYLCASSLNGGRGYGYTFGSGTRLTVV.

The chain employs TRBV7-2 and TRBJ2-7; TRBD1 might be the D (5 bases). The CDR3 covers 14 residues. V was pared by 5 bases and J by 0 bases, with 11 bases between. The V gene's germline CDR1 is SGHTA and CDR2 FQGNSA. CDR3 amino acids: CASSPDSYSYEQYF. In DNA form, the CDR3 reads TGTGCCAGCAGCCCAGACAGTTACTCCTACGAGCAGTACTTC.

The chain couples TRBV5-1 to TRBJ2-1; D gene uncertain. The CDR3 contains 15 residues. V lost 4 bases, J lost 2 bases, and 13 bases lay in between. Germline assignment: CDR1 SGHRS and CDR2 YFSETQ. The CDR3 protein is CASSPRRPPYNEQFF. The CDR3 bases are TGCGCCAGCAGCCCCAGGCGGCCTCCCTACAATGAGCAGTTCTTC.

Sample share makes this clone medium-sized. The V and J genes are TRBV2 and TRBJ2-1; D is perhaps TRBD1 (5 bases). This CDR3 has 15 residues. The germline CDR1 and CDR2 sequences are SNHLY and FYNNEI. Trimming removed 2 bases at V and 6 bases at J, with 14 bases between. CDR3 sequence (DNA): TGTGCCAGCAGTGAAATTAGTACAGGTGCCAATGAGCAGTTCTTC. This codes for CASSEISTGANEQFF. Full variable domain (missing parts from reference TRBV2 and TRBJ2-1): EPEVTQTPSHQVTQMGQEVILRCVPISNHLYFYWYRQILGQKVEFLVSFYNNEISEKSEIFDDQFSVERPDGSNFTLKIRSTKLEDSAMYFCASSEISTGANEQFFGPGTRLTVL.

The V and J genes are TRBV28 and TRBJ2-7; D possibly matches TRBD1 or TRBD2 (5 bases each). This CDR3 comprises 15 residues. Germline V gene lookup returns CDR1 MDHEN and CDR2 SYDVKM. V lost 5 bases to trimming and J lost 1 base, with 15 bases between them. CDR3 in DNA: TGTGCCAGCAGTCCGACCGGGGCAACGTCCTACGAGCAGTACTTC. It encodes CASSPTGATSYEQYF.

This rearrangement joins TRBV7-9 to TRBJ1-4, with unresolved D. CDR3 length: 12 residues. The V end lost 5 bases, the J end lost 7 bases, and 8 bases lay between the germline ends. Germline V CDR1 and CDR2: SEHNR, FQNEAQ (reference sequence). In DNA form, the CDR3 reads TGTGCCAGCAGCCCCTTTAGTGAAAAACTGTTTTTT. Its protein is CASSPFSEKLFF.

This chain joins TRBV7-9 and TRBJ1-1; 7 positions agree with TRBD1. V lost 1 base to trimming and J lost 1 base; unmatched junction nucleotides: 0. The germline gives CDR1 SEHNR, CDR2 FQNEAQ (reference sequence). The CDR3 extends over 14 amino acids. The CDR3 loop reads CASSLGQGNTEAFF. The DNA of the CDR3 is TGTGCCAGCAGCTTAGGACAGGGGAACACTGAAGCTTTCTTT.

This sequence joins TRBV4-3 and TRBJ2-3; D unresolved. In germline, CDR1 is LGHNA, CDR2 YSLEER. Deletions cut 1 base from V and 6 bases from J, with 11 bases between. The CDR3 loop spans 14 amino acids. As DNA, the CDR3 is TGCGCCAGCAGCCAAGTTAGAGGCAGCGATACGCAGTATTTT. Encoded protein: CASSQVRGSDTQYF.

This sequence joins TRBV7-2 and TRBJ2-5, with D possibly TRBD1 on 6 matching bases. Germline CDR1 and CDR2: SGHTA and FQGNSA. This CDR3 spans 13 amino acids. V shed 4 bases and J shed 6 bases, with 12 bases lying between them. For the CDR3, the DNA is TGTGCCAGCAGCTCGTGGACAGTCAAGACCCAGTACTTC. Translated: CASSSWTVKTQYF.

The chain carries TRBV28 and TRBJ2-3; TRBD1 or TRBD2 may be the D gene (5 bases each). This CDR3 has 12 residues. V was trimmed by 4 bases and J by 14 bases, leaving 16 bases between them. Germline V gene lookup returns CDR1 MDHEN and CDR2 SYDVKM. This chain's CDR3 is CASSYGDVGLYF. The CDR3 nucleotides are TGTGCCAGCAGTTACGGGGACGTCGGTCTGTATTTT.

J is TRBJ2-3 and V is TRBV18; tentative D call: TRBD2 (6 bases). Germline CDR1 and CDR2: KGHSH and LQKENI. This CDR3 contains 17 residues. V was shortened by 0 bases and J by 9 bases, with 22 bases between the two germline ends. CDR3 sequence (DNA): TGTGCCAGCTCACCACCCCTTGGCGGGACCCTTCGGGAAACGCAGTATTTT. It is translated as CASSPPLGGTLRETQYF.

DNA of the CDR3: TGTGCCAGCAGAGAGGCTGCGAACACTGAAGCTTTCTTT. Encoded protein: CASREAANTEAFF. The rearrangement links TRBV7-3 to TRBJ1-1, with D uncertain. The germline gives CDR1 SGHTA, CDR2 FQGTGA. The CDR3 is 13 residues long. Trimming took off 6 bases at V and 1 base at J, with 9 bases between the two ends.

The V gene is TRBV6-5, the J gene TRBJ2-7; possible D gene TRBD1, 6 bases. Germline CDR1 MNHEY, CDR2 SVGAGI. The V end was cut by 6 bases, the J end by 4 bases, with 10 bases between. The CDR3 covers 12 residues. This CDR3 is CASRDRRYEQYF. CDR3 DNA: TGTGCCAGCAGGGACAGACGATACGAGCAGTACTTC.

The V gene is TRBV30, the J gene TRBJ1-6; D perhaps matches TRBD1 (6 bases). Trimming stripped 0 bases from V and 7 bases from J, with 19 bases between. This CDR3 region has 17 residues. Germline V gives CDR1 GTSNPN, CDR2 SVGIG (reference sequence). The CDR3 nucleotides read TGTGCCTGGAGTGTAAGAGTCCGGGGGCGCAGGAATTCACCCCTCCACTTT. This encodes CAWSVRVRGRRNSPLHF.

This chain connects TRBV18 to TRBJ2-3, with 7 positions matching TRBD1. The V and J ends lost 8 bases and 2 bases, in that order; junction bases with no gene match: 7. This CDR3 is built from 14 residues. Germline V gene lookup returns CDR1 KGHSH and CDR2 LQKENI. The CDR3 here is CASGYRGITDTQYF. CDR3 in DNA: TGTGCCAGCGGTTACAGGGGAATCACAGATACGCAGTATTTT.

The chain combines TRBV24-1 with TRBJ2-5; 7 bases match TRBD2. There are 17 residues in the CDR3. Per germline, CDR1 KGHDR and CDR2 SFDVKD. V was clipped by 3 bases and J by 3 bases; unmatched bases: 12. The CDR3 reads CATSDPGTTQHKETQYF. CDR3 DNA sequence: TGTGCCACCAGTGATCCTGGGACTACCCAACACAAAGAGACCCAGTACTTC.

The chain uses TRBV6-4 and TRBJ2-1, with 14 bases fitting TRBD2. The CDR3 spans 15 residues. Germline V lookup: CDR1 MRHNA, CDR2 SNTAGT. V shed 5 bases, J shed 5 bases, and the junction held 2 bases outside the gene matches. The CDR3 is CASSSGLAGDNEQFF. The CDR3 nucleotides are TGTGCCAGCAGTTCGGGACTAGCGGGAGACAATGAGCAGTTCTTC.

V and J are TRBV6-5 and TRBJ1-2; D is unclear. This CDR3 has 14 residues. V was pared by 3 bases and J by 3 bases, with 11 bases between. Germline V gene data show CDR1 as MNHEY and CDR2 as SVGAGI. The CDR3 loop reads CASSYYRQDYGYTF. The CDR3 nucleotides are TGTGCCAGCAGTTATTATCGTCAGGACTATGGCTACACCTTC.

The rearrangement joins TRBV2 to TRBJ1-5; no clear D gene. Germline V lookup: CDR1 SNHLY, CDR2 FYNNEI. V lost 4 bases and J 8 bases, leaving 12 bases between the germline ends. This CDR3 is built from 13 residues. The chain's CDR3 is CASSGQREKPQHF. DNA for the CDR3: TGTGCCAGCAGTGGTCAAAGGGAAAAGCCCCAGCATTTT. Drawing the rest from reference TRBV2 and TRBJ1-5, the complete variable domain is EPEVTQTPSHQVTQMGQEVILRCVPISNHLYFYWYRQILGQKVEFLVSFYNNEISEKSEIFDDQFSVERPDGSNFTLKIRSTKLEDSAMYFCASSGQREKPQHFGDGTRLSIL.

The chain recombines TRBV4-2 with TRBJ1-1, with D perhaps TRBD1 (6 bases). Germline loops: CDR1 LGHNA, CDR2 YNFKEQ. V shed 0 bases and J shed 3 bases, with 11 bases lying between them. The CDR3 has 15 residues. CDR3 amino acids: CASSQDTGLDTEAFF. The CDR3 DNA reads as TGTGCCAGCAGCCAAGATACAGGGTTGGACACTGAAGCTTTCTTT.

The V and J genes are TRBV27 and TRBJ2-1, with TRBD1 matching over 11 bases. The germline gives CDR1 MNHEY, CDR2 SMNVEV (reference sequence). The CDR3 totals 14 residues. Unmatched junction bases numbered 1, after V lost 3 bases and J lost 6 bases. CDR3 sequence: CASSLGTGGNEQFF. The CDR3 DNA reads TGTGCCAGCAGTTTGGGGACAGGGGGCAATGAGCAGTTCTTC.

The rearrangement uses TRBV5-1 and TRBJ1-2; 10 nucleotides line up with TRBD1. The CDR3 contains 15 residues. With V trimmed by 2 bases and J by 5 bases, 6 bases remained unmatched. The germline V gene has CDR1 SGHRS and CDR2 YFSETQ. CDR3 region: CASSFFRDRGYGYTF. The CDR3 DNA sequence: TGCGCCAGCAGCTTTTTCCGGGACAGGGGATATGGCTACACCTTC.